This T cell receptor beta chain appears in the sequencing data of a study of T cell responses to AZD1222 COVID-19 vaccine (dated by TCRdb to the early 2020s). As for the study more broadly: A total of just over 230 trial participants underwent TCR sequencing, of whom some 200 had received two doses of AZD1222 and 26 had received two doses of the MenACWY control vaccine. Trial participants were enrolled into age subgroups of 18-55, 56-69 and 70-plus years, which contained about 150, 27 and 61 TCR-sequenced participants, respectively. What the authors observed across the whole study: The 56-69-year group was small, and its depth increase did not reach significance, likely because of low power. Spike-specific TCR breadth and depth rose significantly after two AZD1222 doses compared with day 0 and with MenACWY recipients. Nearly half of unique spike-specific TCRs reportedly recognized epitopes outside regions mutated in the B.1.351 and B.1.1.7 variants. Participants were mostly white British, with more females than males. The authors suggested clonal diversity may have been underestimated. Vaccine-associated CD4 TCRs spanned the whole spike protein, with dominant responses in regions 160-218 and 743-854. Because no day 14 peak-response samples were available, the repertoires could be characterized only after the peak T cell response. Conclusions about previously exposed vaccinees are limited, since just a handful of AZD1222 recipients were seropositive for SARS-CoV-2 at baseline.

The CDR3 regions of human TCRbeta chains were analyzed by immunosequencing. From the authors' description of their analysis: Repertoire TCRs were matched against a reference library of SARS-CoV-2-specific TCRs generated with the MIRA antigen-specificity platform. Breadth meant the fraction of unique TCRs that were SARS-CoV-2-associated, whereas depth meant the fraction of total T cells that were SARS-CoV-2-associated. Using the MIRA data, each spike-specific TCR was mapped to the spike region that the TCR reacts to and placed in a CD4 or CD8 class. Log10-transformed breadth and depth values were compared by one-way ANOVA with Sidak's multiple comparisons tests. The table was pulled from immuneACCESS by TCRdb, which kept in-frame rearrangements only. Such tables lose some clones; where checked, under half of the loss comes from unresolved V genes, and the rest has no known cause. V, J and clone size are taken as reported in that table, and D and trimming were inferred from the DNA itself. In this sample the table shows some 190,000 clones, approximately 94% of which occur a single time. Around 1.8% of the sample is taken by the ten largest.

Read against the paper, the sample's time point label means: about 28 days (+/-7) after the second vaccine dose. What the treatment or condition label conveys for this sample: meningococcal conjugate vaccine given as trial control. Vaccinee samples were obtained from the UK trials COV001 and COV002, which included a single-blind randomized controlled phase 2/3 trial of AZD1222 (ChAdOx1 nCoV-19) in healthy adults. Trial participant PBMC samples were collected at day 0 and day 28 after the second dose for TCRbeta chain sequencing. On this clone itself: No antigen is known for it. No much larger clone exists at a distance of one base, and base qualities are not known.

The receptor comes from an adult who received the MenACWY meningococcal vaccine as a control. The specimen comprised peripheral blood, sampled 28 days after the second dose of the MenACWY control vaccine.

The CDR3 loop reads CASSAPNTEAFF. The sequenced DNA is TGTGCCAGTTCCGCTCCGAACACTGAAGCTTTCTTT. The rearranged chain carries TRBV19 and TRBJ1-1; there is no confident call for the D gene. At the junction V is shortened by 8 bases and J by 1 base, with 8 bases in between. The CDR3 holds 12 amino acids from the cysteine to the phenylalanine. Only the CDR3 DNA stays, 36 bases, in frame from base 1. As encoded in the germline V gene (reference sequence), CDR1 is LNHDA while CDR2 is SQIVND.